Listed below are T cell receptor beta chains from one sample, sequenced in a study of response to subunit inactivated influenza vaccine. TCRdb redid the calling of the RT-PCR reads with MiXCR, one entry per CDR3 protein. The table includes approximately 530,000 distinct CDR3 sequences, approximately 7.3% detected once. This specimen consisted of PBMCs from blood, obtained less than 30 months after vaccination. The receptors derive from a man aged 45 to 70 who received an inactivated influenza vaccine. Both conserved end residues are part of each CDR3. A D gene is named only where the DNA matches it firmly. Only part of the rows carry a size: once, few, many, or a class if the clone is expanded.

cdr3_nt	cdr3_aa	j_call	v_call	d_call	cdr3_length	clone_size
TGTGCCAGCAGCCGGATGACTAGCGGAACCTACAATGAGCAGTTCTTC	CASSRMTSGTYNEQFF	TRBJ2-1	TRBV14	TRBD2	16	many
TGTGCCAGCTCACCACCGACCGGGACTAGCGAATACAATGAGCAGTTCTTC	CASSPPTGTSEYNEQFF	TRBJ2-1	TRBV18	TRBD2	17	few
TGTGCCAGCAGGCTAACGGGCGGGACAGGGTTCCCCGGGGAGCTGTTTTTT	CASRLTGGTGFPGELFF	TRBJ2-2	TRBV5-6	TRBD1	17	.
TGCAGTGCTAGATCCGGGACAGGGATCGGCGGGGAGCTGTTTTTT	CSARSGTGIGGELFF	TRBJ2-2	TRBV20-1	TRBD1	15	many
TGCAGCGTTAACGGGGCTAGAGCACAAGAGACCCAGTACTTC	CSVNGARAQETQYF	TRBJ2-5	TRBV29-1	.	14	many
TGTGCCAGCAGCCCCGGACAGGGACATAATTCACCCCTCCACTTT	CASSPGQGHNSPLHF	TRBJ1-6	TRBV7-2	TRBD1	15	few
TGCAGCGTTTTAGATACGGCGGAACGAACCTACGAGCAGTACTTC	CSVLDTAERTYEQYF	TRBJ2-7	TRBV29-1	.	15	many
TGTGCTAGCAGCCGGATAACTAGCGGGGGTTCAGAGACCCAGTACTTC	CASSRITSGGSETQYF	TRBJ2-5	TRBV7-7	TRBD2	16	few
TGTGCCAGCAGAGCCGGGGACAGGGTTCCCGGGGAGCTGTTTTTT	CASRAGDRVPGELFF	TRBJ2-2	TRBV12-3/TRBV12-4	TRBD1	15	.
TGCGCCAGCAGCCAAGATCGGCTTCTCACAGCTGTCAATGAGCAGTTCTTC	CASSQDRLLTAVNEQFF	TRBJ2-1	TRBV4-1	.	17	many
TGTGCCTCATGCTTGGTATCAACTAATGAAAAACTGTTTTTT	CASCLVSTNEKLFF	TRBJ1-4	TRBV4-2	.	14	many
TGTGCCAGCTCACCGACCGGAACCGGGACAGGGGGCACTGAAGCTTTCTTT	CASSPTGTGTGGTEAFF	TRBJ1-1	TRBV18	TRBD1	17	.
TGTGCCACCAGCAGAGATGGCGAAGTAGTTTTATCTGGGGCCAACGTCCTGACTTTC	CATSRDGEVVLSGANVLTF	TRBJ2-6	TRBV15	.	19	many
TGCGCCAGCAGTCCCCTGGTGAGCGCAGATACGCAGTATTTT	CASSPLVSADTQYF	TRBJ2-3	TRBV5-1	.	14	.
TGCAGCGTTGATTACAGGGGAGATACGCAGTATTTT	CSVDYRGDTQYF	TRBJ2-3	TRBV29-1	TRBD1	12	many
TGCGCCAGCAGCAAGGGGGGGGGCGAGGAGACCCAGTACTTC	CASSKGGGEETQYF	TRBJ2-5	TRBV4-3	.	14	.
TGTGCCAGCACCCCAGGCGGCGTTCGGACTGAAGCTTTCTTT	CASTPGGVRTEAFF	TRBJ1-1	TRBV12-3/TRBV12-4	.	14	.
TGTGCCAGCAGGGGGGAAAACTACGAGCAGTACTTC	CASRGENYEQYF	TRBJ2-7	TRBV6-5	.	12	.
TGTGCCAGCAGCCGACCTGGCAATGAGCAGTTCTTC	CASSRPGNEQFF	TRBJ2-1	TRBV6-5	.	12	few
TGCGCCAGCAGCTTGGTTCCAGGGCCCGGAGAGACCCAGTACTTC	CASSLVPGPGETQYF	TRBJ2-5	TRBV5-1	.	15	few
TGTGCCAGTAGTCCACAGAGGGTTCGGGCCGGGGAGCTGTTTTTT	CASSPQRVRAGELFF	TRBJ2-2	TRBV19	.	15	few